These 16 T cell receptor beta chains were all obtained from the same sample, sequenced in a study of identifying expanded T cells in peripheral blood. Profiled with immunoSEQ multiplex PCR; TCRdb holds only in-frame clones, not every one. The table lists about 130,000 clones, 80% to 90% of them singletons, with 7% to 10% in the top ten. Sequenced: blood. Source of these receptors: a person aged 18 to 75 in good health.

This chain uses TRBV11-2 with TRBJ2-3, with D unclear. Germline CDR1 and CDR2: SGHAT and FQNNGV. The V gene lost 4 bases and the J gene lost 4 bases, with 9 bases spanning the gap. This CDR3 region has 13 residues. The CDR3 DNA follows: TGTGCCAGCAGCTCGGCCTGGGCAGATACGCAGTATTTT. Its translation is CASSSAWADTQYF.

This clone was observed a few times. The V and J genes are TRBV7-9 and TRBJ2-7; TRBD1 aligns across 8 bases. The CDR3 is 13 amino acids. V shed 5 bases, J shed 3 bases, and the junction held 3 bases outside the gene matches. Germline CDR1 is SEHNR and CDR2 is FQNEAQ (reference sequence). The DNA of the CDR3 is TGTGCCAGCAGCCCAGGACAGGGCTACGAGCAGTACTTC. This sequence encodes CASSPGQGYEQYF.

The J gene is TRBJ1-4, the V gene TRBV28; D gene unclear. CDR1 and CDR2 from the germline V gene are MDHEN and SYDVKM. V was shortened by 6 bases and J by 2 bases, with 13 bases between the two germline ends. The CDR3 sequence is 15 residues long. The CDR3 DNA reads TGTGCCAGCAGGGTACACGGTCAGACTAATGAAAAACTGTTTTTT. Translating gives CASRVHGQTNEKLFF.

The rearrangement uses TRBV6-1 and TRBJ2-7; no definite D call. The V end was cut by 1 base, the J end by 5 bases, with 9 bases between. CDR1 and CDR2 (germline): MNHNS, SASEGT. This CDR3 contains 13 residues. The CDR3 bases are TGTGCCAGCAGTGAAGTCCTTCAAAACGAGCAGTACTTC. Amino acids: CASSEVLQNEQYF.

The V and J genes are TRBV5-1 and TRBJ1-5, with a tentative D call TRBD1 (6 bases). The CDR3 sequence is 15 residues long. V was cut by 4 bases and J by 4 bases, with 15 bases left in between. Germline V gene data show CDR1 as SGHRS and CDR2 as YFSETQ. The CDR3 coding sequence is TGCGCCAGCAGCCCATCCGGGACAATGAATCAGCCCCAGCATTTT. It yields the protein CASSPSGTMNQPQHF.

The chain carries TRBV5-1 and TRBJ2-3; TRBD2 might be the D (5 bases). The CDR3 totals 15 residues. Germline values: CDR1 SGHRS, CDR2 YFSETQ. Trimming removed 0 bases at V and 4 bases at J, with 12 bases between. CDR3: CASSLAVSAADTQYF. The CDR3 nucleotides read TGCGCCAGCAGCTTGGCGGTTAGCGCCGCAGATACGCAGTATTTT.

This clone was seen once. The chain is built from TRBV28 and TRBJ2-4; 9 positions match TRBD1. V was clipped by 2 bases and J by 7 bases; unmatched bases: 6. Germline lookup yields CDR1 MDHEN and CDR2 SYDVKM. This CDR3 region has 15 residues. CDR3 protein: CASSLGTGNRNIQYF. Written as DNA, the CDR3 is TGTGCCAGCAGTTTAGGGACAGGGAATAGGAACATTCAGTACTTC.

The CDR3 region is CASSLTGLNQPQHF. CDR3 sequence (DNA): TGCGCCAGCAGCTTGACAGGGCTTAATCAGCCCCAGCATTTT. The V call is TRBV5-1, the J call TRBJ1-5, with D tentatively TRBD1 (6 bases). This CDR3 comprises 14 residues. V was trimmed by 1 base and J by 4 bases, leaving 9 bases between them. From germline, CDR1 is SGHRS and CDR2 YFSETQ.

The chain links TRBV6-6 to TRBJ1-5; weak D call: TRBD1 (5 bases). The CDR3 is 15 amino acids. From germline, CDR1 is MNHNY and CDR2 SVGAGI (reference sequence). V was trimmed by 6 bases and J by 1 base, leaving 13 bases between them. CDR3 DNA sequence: TGTGCCAGCAGGGGATTGGGACGGAGCAATCAGCCCCAGCATTTT. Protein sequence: CASRGLGRSNQPQHF.

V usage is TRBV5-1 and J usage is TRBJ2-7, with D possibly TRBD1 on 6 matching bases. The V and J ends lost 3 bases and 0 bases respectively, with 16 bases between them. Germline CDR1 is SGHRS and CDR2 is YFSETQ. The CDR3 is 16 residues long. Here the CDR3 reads CASSSDSQRSSYEQYF. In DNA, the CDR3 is TGCGCCAGCAGCTCGGACAGCCAAAGGAGCTCCTACGAGCAGTACTTC.

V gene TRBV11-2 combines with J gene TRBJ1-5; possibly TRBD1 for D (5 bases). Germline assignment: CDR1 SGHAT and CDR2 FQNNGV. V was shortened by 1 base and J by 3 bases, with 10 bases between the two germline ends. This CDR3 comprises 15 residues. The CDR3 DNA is TGTGCCAGCAGCTTAGCCCCGGGGCCCAATCAGCCCCAGCATTTT. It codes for CASSLAPGPNQPQHF.

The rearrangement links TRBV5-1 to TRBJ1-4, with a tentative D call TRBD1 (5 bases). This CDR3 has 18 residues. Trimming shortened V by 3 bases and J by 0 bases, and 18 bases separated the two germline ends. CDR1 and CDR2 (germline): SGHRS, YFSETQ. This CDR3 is CASSWGSQAAATNEKLFF. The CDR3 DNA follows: TGCGCCAGCAGCTGGGGGTCACAGGCGGCAGCAACTAATGAAAAACTGTTTTTT.

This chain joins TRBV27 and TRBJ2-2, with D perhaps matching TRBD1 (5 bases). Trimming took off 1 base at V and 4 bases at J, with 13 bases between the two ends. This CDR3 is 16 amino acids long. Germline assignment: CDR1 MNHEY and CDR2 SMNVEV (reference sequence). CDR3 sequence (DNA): TGTGCCAGCAGTTTATTTCAGGGCCGGGTCACCGGGGAGCTGTTTTTT. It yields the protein CASSLFQGRVTGELFF.

This chain's CDR3 is CASSPQSGLNEKLFF. The CDR3 DNA reads as TGTGCCAGCTCACCTCAATCGGGACTTAATGAAAAACTGTTTTTT. V and J are TRBV18 and TRBJ1-4; D might be TRBD1 (5 bases). The V gene's germline CDR1 is KGHSH and CDR2 LQKENI. The CDR3 has 15 amino acids. Trimming shortened V by 3 bases and J by 4 bases, and 12 bases separated the two germline ends.

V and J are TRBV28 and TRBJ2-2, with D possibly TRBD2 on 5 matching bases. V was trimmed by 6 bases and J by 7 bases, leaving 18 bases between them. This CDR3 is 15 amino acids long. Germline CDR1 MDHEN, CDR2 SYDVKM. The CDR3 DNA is TGTGCCAGCAGCCCTGGCCCTGGACTTGGCGGGGAGCTGTTTTTT. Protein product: CASSPGPGLGGELFF.

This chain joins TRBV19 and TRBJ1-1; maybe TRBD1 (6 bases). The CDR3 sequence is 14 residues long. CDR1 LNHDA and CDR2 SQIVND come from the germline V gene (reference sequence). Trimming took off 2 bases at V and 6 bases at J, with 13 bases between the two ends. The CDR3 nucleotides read TGTGCCAGTAGTATACCGGGGGCAGGGGCTGAAGCTTTCTTT. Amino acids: CASSIPGAGAEAFF.